Below, one T cell receptor (beta chain) is given with its context. The sample belongs to a study of blood T cell repertoires in COVID-19. Overall study: Italy, Spain and the United States were the sources of the convalescent and acute COVID-19 samples. T cells, B-cell-depleted T cells, or PBMCs supplied cDNA or gDNA.

Profiling relied on immunoSEQ multiplex PCR, and the TCRdb table lists in-frame clones only, not all of them. This sample carries about 220,000 clones, 84% of them seen once, and the ten largest clones take 3% to 3.5%. The length of the CDR3 is 15 residues. Germline loops: CDR1 SGDLS, CDR2 YYNGEE. Between the trimmed V and J ends, which lost 3 bases and 1 base, there was a span of 13 bases. The sequenced sample was peripheral blood. This receptor was identified in a woman in her thirties who had recovered from COVID-19. V is TRBV9 and J is TRBJ1-1, with D perhaps TRBD1 (6 bases). CDR3 in amino acids: CASSGPGHWNTEAFF. The CDR3 DNA reads TGTGCCAGCAGCGGCCCGGGACACTGGAACACTGAAGCTTTCTTT. Based on the CDR3 plus reference TRBV9 and TRBJ1-1, the full variable domain is DSGVTQTPKHLITATGQRVTLRCSPRSGDLSVYWYQQSLDQGLQFLIQYYNGEERAKGNILERFSAQQFPDLHSELNLSSLELGDSALYFCASSGPGHWNTEAFFGQGTRLTVV.